This entry lists 7 T cell receptor beta chains sequenced from one sample in a study of cytomegalovirus exposure and HLA in healthy donors. The primer mix had 60 Vbeta and 13 Jbeta primers. Clones were read by immunoSEQ multiplex PCR, and TCRdb kept only the in-frame ones, dropping some. This sample has about 170,000 clones, with less than 80% found just once. Source material: PBMCs. Every receptor here comes from a man between 40 and 49 years old in good health and CMV-seronegative.

This sequence joins TRBV27 and TRBJ2-1; D gene unclear. Per the germline V gene, CDR1 is MNHEY and CDR2 is SMNVEV (reference sequence). The CDR3 contains 14 residues. Trimming removed 4 bases at V and 0 bases at J, with 7 bases between. CDR3 DNA: TGTGCCAGCAGTTCTAGTCCCTCCTACAATGAGCAGTTCTTC. Translating gives CASSSSPSYNEQFF.

The chain recombines TRBV27 with TRBJ2-7; possible D gene TRBD1, 5 bases. CDR3 length: 13 residues. Germline CDR1 reads MNHEY; CDR2 reads SMNVEV (reference sequence). Trimming took 8 bases from V and 6 from J, leaving 17 bases between them. The CDR3 DNA reads as TGTGCCAGCGGATGGGGCCCTTCGGGCGAGCAGTACTTC. It is translated as CASGWGPSGEQYF.

The gene calls are TRBV5-1 and TRBJ2-3; tentative D call: TRBD2 (6 bases). The V end lost 4 bases, the J end lost 0 bases, and 15 bases lay between the germline ends. The CDR3 consists of 16 residues. Germline loops: CDR1 SGHRS, CDR2 YFSETQ. Here the CDR3 DNA reads TGCGCCAGCAGCCCTCGAGGTAGCGGAAGCACAGATACGCAGTATTTT. Protein sequence: CASSPRGSGSTDTQYF.

This chain uses TRBV5-4 with TRBJ2-5, with TRBD2 matching 7 bases. The DNA matches TRBJ2-7 better at its end, which makes the J call doubtful. The CDR3 extends over 16 amino acids. From germline, CDR1 is SGHNT and CDR2 YYREEE (reference sequence). The CDR3 sequence is CASSLELSRGAYEQYF. The CDR3 nucleotides read TGTGCCAGCAGCTTGGAGTTGTCACGGGGGGCCTACGAGCAGTACTTC.

J is TRBJ1-5 and V is TRBV28; 7 bases fit TRBD1. Looked up from germline, CDR1 is MDHEN and CDR2 is SYDVKM. The CDR3 length is 18 residues. V shed 6 bases and J 0 bases; nucleotides not matched to a gene: 14. The CDR3, as DNA: TGTGCCAGCAGAGGGGGCTCAAACGGGGCTTATAGCAATCAGCCCCAGCATTTT. This gives the protein CASRGGSNGAYSNQPQHF. Full variable domain (outside the CDR3, taken from reference TRBV28 and TRBJ1-5): DVKVTQSSRYLVKRTGEKVFLECVQDMDHENMFWYRQDPGLGLRLIYFSYDVKMKEKGDIPEGYSVSREKKERFSLILESASTNQTSMYLCASRGGSNGAYSNQPQHFGDGTRLSIL.

The CDR3 DNA reads TGTGCCAGCAGTGTCTACCGGGAGCTCACCGGGGAGCTGTTTTTT. Protein product: CASSVYRELTGELFF. The chain recombines TRBV6-1 with TRBJ2-2; D may be TRBD2 (6 bases). From germline, CDR1 is MNHNS and CDR2 SASEGT. This CDR3 is 15 amino acids long. Trimming left V 4 bases short and J 4 bases short, with 13 bases between.

The chain has TRBV28 and TRBJ2-7; D perhaps matches TRBD2 (5 bases). V lost 3 bases to trimming and J lost 4 bases, with 7 bases between them. Germline loops: CDR1 MDHEN, CDR2 SYDVKM. The CDR3 has 12 residues. Here the CDR3 reads CASSLGSYEQYF. As DNA, the CDR3 is TGTGCCAGCAGTTTGGGGAGTTACGAGCAGTACTTC.